The next 27 T cell receptor beta chains were all read from a single sample in a study of blood T cell repertoires in COVID-19. Libraries were prepared by immunoSEQ multiplex PCR; TCRdb keeps only in-frame clonotypes and omits some of them. The top ten hold approximately 6.8% of the sample, which has roughly 68,000 clones, 85% to 90% seen once. Sequenced input: peripheral blood. These receptors came from a woman of 80 years or more with active COVID-19.

This chain joins TRBV7-2 and TRBJ2-6, with TRBD1 matching over 7 bases. The CDR3 loop spans 18 amino acids. Germline CDR1 SGHTA, CDR2 FQGNSA. The J segment lost 0 bases and the V segment lost 5 bases, leaving 10 bases of the junction unmatched. In DNA form, the CDR3 reads TGTGCCAGCAGCCGGACCGGGACAGTACTCTCTGGGGCCAACGTCCTGACTTTC. Protein sequence: CASSRTGTVLSGANVLTF.

This clone was observed a handful of times. This sequence joins TRBV7-2 and TRBJ1-5; TRBD1 might be the D (5 bases). V was pared by 2 bases and J by 7 bases, with 12 bases between. The CDR3 has 14 residues. Germline V gives CDR1 SGHTA, CDR2 FQGNSA. The CDR3 DNA reads as TGTGCCAGCAGCTTAAATCGGGGGATGCAGCCCCAGCATTTT. This translates into CASSLNRGMQPQHF.

The chain combines TRBV5-1 with TRBJ2-5; 7 bases align to TRBD2. V lost 2 bases, J lost 3 bases, and 1 base stayed unmatched. The CDR3 spans 13 residues. Germline loops: CDR1 SGHRS, CDR2 YFSETQ. CDR3 DNA: TGCGCCAGCAGCTTTGCGGGGGAAGAGACCCAGTACTTC. Translated: CASSFAGEETQYF.

The chain carries TRBV9 and TRBJ2-2; D not certain. Germline V CDR1 and CDR2: SGDLS, YYNGEE. The germline V and J ends were trimmed by 3 bases and 0 bases, with 3 bases remaining between them. The CDR3 totals 13 residues. The CDR3 protein is CASSAANTGELFF. In DNA, the CDR3 is TGTGCCAGCAGCGCGGCGAACACCGGGGAGCTGTTTTTT. The full variable domain, completed using reference TRBV9 and TRBJ2-2, is DSGVTQTPKHLITATGQRVTLRCSPRSGDLSVYWYQQSLDQGLQFLIQYYNGEERAKGNILERFSAQQFPDLHSELNLSSLELGDSALYFCASSAANTGELFFGEGSRLTVL.

CDR3 nucleotides: TGCGCCAGCAGCCCTCGATATTGGACATCTACCCATGGAAACACCATATATTTT. As protein: CASSPRYWTSTHGNTIYF. The chain joins TRBV4-1 to TRBJ1-3; perhaps TRBD1 as D (5 bases). CDR3 length equals 18 residues. Per the germline V gene, CDR1 is MGHRA and CDR2 is YSYEKL. V dropped 4 bases and J dropped 3 bases, with 22 bases sitting between them.

The V gene is TRBV28, the J gene TRBJ2-3; D is possibly TRBD2 (5 bases). V was trimmed by 3 bases and J by 0 bases, leaving 16 bases between them. CDR1 MDHEN and CDR2 SYDVKM come from the germline V gene. This CDR3 is built from 17 residues. The CDR3 is CASSFLRTAKSTDTQYF. DNA of the CDR3: TGTGCCAGCAGTTTTCTCCGGACTGCGAAAAGCACAGATACGCAGTATTTT.

The chain couples TRBV2 to TRBJ2-3; the D gene is possibly TRBD1 (5 bases). The CDR3 length is 12 residues. V lost 6 bases, J lost 5 bases, and 9 bases lay in between. The germline CDR1 and CDR2 sequences are SNHLY and FYNNEI. DNA of the CDR3: TGTGCCAGCAGCAGAGGACAAGATACGCAGTATTTT. This translates into CASSRGQDTQYF. Filled out from reference TRBV2 and TRBJ2-3, the complete variable domain reads EPEVTQTPSHQVTQMGQEVILRCVPISNHLYFYWYRQILGQKVEFLVSFYNNEISEKSEIFDDQFSVERPDGSNFTLKIRSTKLEDSAMYFCASSRGQDTQYFGPGTRLTVL.

The V call is TRBV5-1, the J call TRBJ1-6; 8 nucleotides line up with TRBD1. Germline loops: CDR1 SGHRS, CDR2 YFSETQ. The CDR3 runs to 17 residues. Trimming removed 0 bases from V and 1 base from J; junction bases left unmatched: 3. This chain's CDR3 is CASSLDRGASYNSPLHF. The CDR3 DNA sequence: TGCGCCAGCAGCTTGGACAGGGGGGCATCCTATAATTCACCCCTCCACTTT.

The gene calls are TRBV7-8 and TRBJ2-1, with 11 bases lining up with TRBD1. The germline V gene has CDR1 SGHVS and CDR2 FQNEAQ. The V and J ends lost 5 bases and 4 bases, in that order; junction bases with no gene match: 4. CDR3 length: 15 amino acids. The CDR3 loop is CASSRTGGEYNEQFF. The CDR3 coding sequence is TGTGCCAGCAGCCGGACAGGGGGCGAGTACAATGAGCAGTTCTTC.

This rearrangement joins TRBV21-1 to TRBJ2-3; the table gives TRBD2 as D, unverified against the DNA. TRBV21-1 counts as a pseudogene. CDR3 length: 16 amino acids. The CDR3 is CASSNGLAWGTDTQYF. CDR3 coding DNA: TGTGCCAGCAGCAATGGGTTAGCTTGGGGCACAGATACGCAGTATTTT.

The chain has TRBV28 and TRBJ2-7; D might be TRBD2 (5 bases). This CDR3 comprises 14 residues. Germline V lookup: CDR1 MDHEN, CDR2 SYDVKM. Deletions cut 7 bases from V and 3 bases from J, with 16 bases between. CDR3 in DNA: TGTGCCAGCACCCCGGCGGCTAGCATCTACGAGCAGTACTTC. It specifies CASTPAASIYEQYF.

The chain combines TRBV7-9 with TRBJ2-1; no clear D gene. The germline CDR1 and CDR2 sequences are SEHNR and FQNEAQ (reference sequence). With 2 bases removed from V and 4 bases from J, the gap between germline ends came to 15 bases. The CDR3 runs 16 residues. CDR3 loop: CASSLPGRYGYNEQFF. Here the CDR3 DNA reads TGTGCCAGCAGCTTACCTGGGCGCTACGGTTACAATGAGCAGTTCTTC.

The rearrangement uses TRBV30 and TRBJ2-6, with 8 bases matching TRBD2. Looked up from germline, CDR1 is GTSNPN and CDR2 is SVGIG (reference sequence). Germline trimming cut 0 bases from V and 1 base from J; bases unmatched to any gene: 11. The CDR3 has 19 residues. The CDR3 loop is CAWSVPGAGAPSGANVLTF. DNA for the CDR3: TGTGCCTGGAGTGTACCTGGAGCGGGAGCCCCATCTGGGGCCAACGTCCTGACTTTC.

The genes are TRBV24-1 and TRBJ2-1; 7 bases align to TRBD1. After removal of 8 bases from V and 8 bases from J, the junction contained 8 bases not matched to a gene. Germline loops: CDR1 KGHDR, CDR2 SFDVKD. This CDR3 has 13 amino acids. In nucleotides, the CDR3 is TGTGCCACCACATCGACAGGGTGGGATGAGCAGTTCTTC. Amino acid sequence: CATTSTGWDEQFF.

The rearrangement uses TRBV12-3 or TRBV12-4 and TRBJ2-1, with D uncertain. The CDR3 has 13 residues. V gave up 2 bases and J gave up 6 bases, with 8 bases separating them. The CDR3: CASSLSSRNEQFF. CDR3 nucleotides: TGTGCCAGCAGTTTATCTTCGCGCAATGAGCAGTTCTTC.

J is TRBJ2-3 and V is TRBV24-1; perhaps TRBD2 as D (6 bases). Germline CDR1 and CDR2: KGHDR and SFDVKD. Between the trimmed V and J ends, which lost 3 bases and 4 bases, there was a span of 13 bases. CDR3 length: 15 residues. Here the CDR3 reads CATSDQKRAADTQYF. In DNA, the CDR3 is TGTGCCACCAGTGATCAAAAGCGGGCTGCAGATACGCAGTATTTT.

The CDR3 loop reads CASSVGLAGGPGELFF. The CDR3, as DNA: TGCGCCAGCAGTGTAGGACTAGCGGGAGGGCCCGGGGAGCTGTTTTTT. The rearrangement joins TRBV10-2 to TRBJ2-2; 15 bases align to TRBD2. Germline loops: CDR1 WSHSY, CDR2 SAAADI. Trimming removed 4 bases from V and 6 bases from J; junction bases left unmatched: 3. The CDR3 length is 16 residues.

CDR3 DNA sequence: TGTGTCAGAAGCTCCACCTATATACAGGGACTATTATTC. This translates into CVRSSTYIQGLLF. The chain recombines TRBV7-5 with TRBJ1-2. TRBV7-5 is a recognized pseudogene. The CDR3 is made up of 13 amino acids.

This sequence joins TRBV6-6 and TRBJ2-5; TRBD2 matches at 7 bases. In germline, CDR1 is MNHNY, CDR2 SVGAGI (reference sequence). The CDR3 covers 16 residues. V trimming: 5 bases; J trimming: 1 base; junction bases outside the gene matches: 10. CDR3: CASSVGLAAAQETQYF. The CDR3 nucleotides are TGTGCCAGCAGTGTTGGTCTAGCGGCCGCCCAAGAGACCCAGTACTTC.

The genes are TRBV7-9 and TRBJ2-1; D gene ambiguous. The CDR3 runs to 15 residues. Germline V lookup: CDR1 SEHNR, CDR2 FQNEAQ (reference sequence). With 2 bases removed from V and 7 bases from J, the gap between germline ends came to 15 bases. The CDR3 DNA reads as TGTGCCAGCAGCTTAACTCAACAGTCTGGGAATGAGCAGTTCTTC. Its translation is CASSLTQQSGNEQFF.

V usage is TRBV7-9 and J usage is TRBJ2-7, with TRBD1 matching over 11 bases. The CDR3 length is 14 residues. The J segment lost 6 bases and the V segment lost 5 bases, leaving 6 bases of the junction unmatched. CDR1 is SEHNR and CDR2 is FQNEAQ in the germline V gene (reference sequence). The CDR3 here is CASSRWDRGIEQYF. DNA for the CDR3: TGTGCCAGCAGCCGCTGGGACAGGGGGATCGAGCAGTACTTC.

As concerns this clone: The same CDR3 arises from other DNA sequences in this sample as well. The V call is TRBV18, the J call TRBJ1-5, with 9 bases identical to TRBD1. V lost 3 bases to trimming and J lost 3 bases; unmatched junction nucleotides: 3. Germline V lookup: CDR1 KGHSH, CDR2 LQKENI. There are 15 residues in the CDR3. The DNA of the CDR3 is TGTGCCAGCTCACCCGGGACAGGGAACAATCAGCCCCAGCATTTT. Translated, it gives CASSPGTGNNQPQHF.

V gene TRBV14 combines with J gene TRBJ2-3; 8 nucleotides match TRBD2. The V and J ends lost 6 bases and 6 bases, in that order; junction bases with no gene match: 8. This CDR3 contains 14 residues. CDR1 and CDR2 (germline): SGHDN, FVKESK. CDR3 amino acids: CASRKSGSLDTQYF. The CDR3 nucleotides are TGTGCCAGCAGGAAGAGCGGGAGTCTCGATACGCAGTATTTT.

The gene calls are TRBV27 and TRBJ2-6; TRBD1 aligns across 9 bases. The V gene's germline CDR1 is MNHEY and CDR2 SMNVEV (reference sequence). The CDR3 has 19 amino acids. V was clipped by 6 bases and J by 0 bases; unmatched bases: 12. In nucleotides, the CDR3 is TGTGCCAGCAGCCTTACCCCGGGACAGGGACTCTCTGGGGCCAACGTCCTGACTTTC. This sequence encodes CASSLTPGQGLSGANVLTF.

The CDR3 loop reads CASSLVPTTVDDTQYF. The CDR3 DNA is TGTGCCAGCAGCTTAGTACCCACAACAGTTGATGATACGCAGTATTTT. The J gene is TRBJ2-3, the V gene TRBV7-2; D is uncertain. The CDR3 contains 16 residues. Trimming stripped 1 base from V and 6 bases from J, with 17 bases between. In germline, CDR1 is SGHTA, CDR2 FQGNSA. Filled out from reference TRBV7-2 and TRBJ2-3, the complete variable domain reads GAGVSQSPSNKVTEKGKDVELRCDPISGHTALYWYRQSLGQGLEFLIYFQGNSAPDKSGLPSDRFSAERTGGSVSTLTIQRTQQEDSAVYLCASSLVPTTVDDTQYFGPGTRLTVL.

The chain carries TRBV10-3 and TRBJ1-5; D uncertain. This CDR3 is 13 amino acids long. Germline V CDR1 and CDR2: ENHRY, SYGVKD. With 7 bases removed from V and 4 bases from J, the gap between germline ends came to 11 bases. CDR3 DNA: TGTGCCATCACCCCTTCCGAGAATCAGCCCCAGCATTTT. Its translation is CAITPSENQPQHF.

V gene TRBV28 combines with J gene TRBJ1-1; D is uncertain. V lost 7 bases and J lost 4, with 13 bases in between. Per the germline V gene, CDR1 is MDHEN and CDR2 is SYDVKM. The CDR3 extends over 13 amino acids. The CDR3, as DNA: TGTGCCAGCATCCCAGGTTTTCGCACTGAAGCTTTCTTT. Translated: CASIPGFRTEAFF. Combining the CDR3 with reference TRBV28 and TRBJ1-1 gives the whole variable domain DVKVTQSSRYLVKRTGEKVFLECVQDMDHENMFWYRQDPGLGLRLIYFSYDVKMKEKGDIPEGYSVSREKKERFSLILESASTNQTSMYLCASIPGFRTEAFFGQGTRLTVV.